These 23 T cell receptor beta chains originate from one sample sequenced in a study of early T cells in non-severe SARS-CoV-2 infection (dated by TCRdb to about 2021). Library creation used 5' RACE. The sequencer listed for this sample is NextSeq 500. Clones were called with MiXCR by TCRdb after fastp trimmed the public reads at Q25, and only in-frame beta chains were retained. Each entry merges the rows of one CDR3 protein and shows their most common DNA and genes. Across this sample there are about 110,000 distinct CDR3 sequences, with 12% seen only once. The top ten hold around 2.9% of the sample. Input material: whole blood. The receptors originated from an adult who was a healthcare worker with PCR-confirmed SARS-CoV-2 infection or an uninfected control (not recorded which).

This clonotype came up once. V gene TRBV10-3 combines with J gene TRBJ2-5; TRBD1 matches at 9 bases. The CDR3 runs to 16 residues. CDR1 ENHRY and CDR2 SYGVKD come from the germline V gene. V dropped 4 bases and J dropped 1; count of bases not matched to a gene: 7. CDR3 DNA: TGTGCCATCAGTGTCTCCGGGACAGGGAGCCAAGAGACCCAGTACTTC. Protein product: CAISVSGTGSQETQYF.

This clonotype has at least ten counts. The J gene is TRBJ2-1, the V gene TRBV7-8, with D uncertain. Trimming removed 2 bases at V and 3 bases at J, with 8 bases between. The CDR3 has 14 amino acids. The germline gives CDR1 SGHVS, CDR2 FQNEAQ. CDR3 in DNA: TGTGCCAGCAGCTTATCTGAATTCTACAATGAGCAGTTCTTC. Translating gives CASSLSEFYNEQFF.

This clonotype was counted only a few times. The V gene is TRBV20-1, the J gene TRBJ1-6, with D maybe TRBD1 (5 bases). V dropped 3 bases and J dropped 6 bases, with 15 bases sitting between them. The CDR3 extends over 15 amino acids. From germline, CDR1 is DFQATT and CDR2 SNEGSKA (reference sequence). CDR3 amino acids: CSASDSDLPNSPLHF. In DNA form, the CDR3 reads TGCAGTGCTAGTGACAGTGACCTCCCTAATTCACCCCTCCACTTT.

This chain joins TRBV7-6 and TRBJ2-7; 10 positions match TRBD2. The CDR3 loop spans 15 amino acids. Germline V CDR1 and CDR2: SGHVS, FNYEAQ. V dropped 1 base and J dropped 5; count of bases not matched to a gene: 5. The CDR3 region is CASSLVPSGGNEQYF. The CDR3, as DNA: TGTGCCAGCAGCTTAGTGCCTAGCGGGGGAAACGAGCAGTACTTC. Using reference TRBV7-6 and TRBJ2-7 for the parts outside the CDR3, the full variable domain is GAGVSQSPRYKVTKRGQDVALRCDPISGHVSLYWYRQALGQGPEFLTYFNYEAQQDKSGLPNDRFSAERPEGSISTLTIQRTEQRDSAMYRCASSLVPSGGNEQYFGPGTRLTVT.

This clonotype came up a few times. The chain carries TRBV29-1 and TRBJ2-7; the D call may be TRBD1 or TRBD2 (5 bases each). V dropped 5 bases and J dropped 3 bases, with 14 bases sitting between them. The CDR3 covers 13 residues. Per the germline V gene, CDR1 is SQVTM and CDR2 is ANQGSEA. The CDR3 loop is CSVRQGGLYEQYF. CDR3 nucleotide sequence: TGCAGCGTTCGTCAGGGCGGGCTCTACGAGCAGTACTTC.

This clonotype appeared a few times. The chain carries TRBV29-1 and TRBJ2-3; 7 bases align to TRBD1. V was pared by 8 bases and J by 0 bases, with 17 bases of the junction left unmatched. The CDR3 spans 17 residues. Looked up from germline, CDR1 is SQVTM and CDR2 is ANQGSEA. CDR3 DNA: TGCAGCACCCGAGAGATGGACAGGTTTCCTAGCACAGATACGCAGTATTTT. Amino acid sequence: CSTREMDRFPSTDTQYF.

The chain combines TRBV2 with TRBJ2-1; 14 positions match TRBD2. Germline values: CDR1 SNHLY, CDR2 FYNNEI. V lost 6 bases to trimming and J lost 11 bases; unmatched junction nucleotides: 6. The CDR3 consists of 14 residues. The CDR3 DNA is TGTGCCAGCAGGACCGGGACTAGCGGGAGCAAGCAGTTCTTC. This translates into CASRTGTSGSKQFF.

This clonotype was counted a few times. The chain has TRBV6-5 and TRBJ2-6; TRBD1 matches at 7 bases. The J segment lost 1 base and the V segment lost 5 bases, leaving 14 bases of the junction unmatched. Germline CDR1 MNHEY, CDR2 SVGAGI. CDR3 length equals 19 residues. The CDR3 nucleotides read TGTGCCAGCAGTCGGGCAGGGGGAGTCATAATTTCTGGGGCCAACGTCCTGACTTTC. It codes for CASSRAGGVIISGANVLTF.

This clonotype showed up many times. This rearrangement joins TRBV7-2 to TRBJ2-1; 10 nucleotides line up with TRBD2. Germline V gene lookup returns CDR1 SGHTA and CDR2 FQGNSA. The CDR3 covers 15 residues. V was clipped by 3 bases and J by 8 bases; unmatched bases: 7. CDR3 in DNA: TGTGCCAGCAGCTTCACCCTAGCGGGAGCTTATGAGCAGTTCTTC. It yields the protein CASSFTLAGAYEQFF.

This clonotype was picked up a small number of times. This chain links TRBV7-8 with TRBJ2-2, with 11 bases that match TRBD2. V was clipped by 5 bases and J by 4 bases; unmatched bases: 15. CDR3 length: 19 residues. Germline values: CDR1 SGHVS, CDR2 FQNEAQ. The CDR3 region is CASSKPPVLAGGSTGELFF. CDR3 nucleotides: TGTGCCAGCAGCAAACCTCCCGTTCTAGCGGGGGGTTCCACCGGGGAGCTGTTTTTT. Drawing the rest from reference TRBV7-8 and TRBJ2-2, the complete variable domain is GAGVSQSPRYKVAKRGQDVALRCDPISGHVSLFWYQQALGQGPEFLTYFQNEAQLDKSGLPSDRFFAERPEGSVSTLKIQRTQQEDSAVYLCASSKPPVLAGGSTGELFFGEGSRLTVL.

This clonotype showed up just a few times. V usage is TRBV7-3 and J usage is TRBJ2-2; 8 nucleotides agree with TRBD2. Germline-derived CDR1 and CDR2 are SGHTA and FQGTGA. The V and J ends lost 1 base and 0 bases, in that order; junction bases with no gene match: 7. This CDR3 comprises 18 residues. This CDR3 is CASSLRAGLVTNTGELFF. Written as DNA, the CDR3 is TGTGCCAGCAGCTTAAGGGCGGGACTAGTAACGAACACCGGGGAGCTGTTTTTT. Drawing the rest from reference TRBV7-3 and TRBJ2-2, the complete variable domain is GAGVSQTPSNKVTEKGKYVELRCDPISGHTALYWYRQSLGQGPEFLIYFQGTGAADDSGLPNDRFFAVRPEGSVSTLKIQRTERGDSAVYLCASSLRAGLVTNTGELFFGEGSRLTVL.

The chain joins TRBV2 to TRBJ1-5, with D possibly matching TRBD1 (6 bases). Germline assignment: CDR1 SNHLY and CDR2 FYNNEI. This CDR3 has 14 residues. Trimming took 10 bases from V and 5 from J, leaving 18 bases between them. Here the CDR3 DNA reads TGTGCCACCCACCCCGGAGGGGGTGATCAGCCCCAGCATTTT. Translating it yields CATHPGGGDQPQHF.

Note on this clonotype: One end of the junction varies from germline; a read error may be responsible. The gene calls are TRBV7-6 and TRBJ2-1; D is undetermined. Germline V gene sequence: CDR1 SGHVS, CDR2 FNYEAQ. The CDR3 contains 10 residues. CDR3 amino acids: CASANNEQFF. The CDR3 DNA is TGTGCCAGCGCAAACAATGAACAGTTCTTC.

As DNA, the CDR3 is TGTGCCAGCAGGGGGGGGACTGAAGCTTTCTTT. This sequence encodes CASRGGTEAFF. The chain employs TRBV28 and TRBJ1-1, with a weak D call TRBD1 (5 bases). The V gene's germline CDR1 is MDHEN and CDR2 SYDVKM. The CDR3 sequence is 11 residues long. Trimming removed 6 bases at V and 5 bases at J, with 7 bases between. Full variable domain (remainder filled in from reference TRBV28 and TRBJ1-1): DVKVTQSSRYLVKRTGEKVFLECVQDMDHENMFWYRQDPGLGLRLIYFSYDVKMKEKGDIPEGYSVSREKKERFSLILESASTNQTSMYLCASRGGTEAFFGQGTRLTVV.

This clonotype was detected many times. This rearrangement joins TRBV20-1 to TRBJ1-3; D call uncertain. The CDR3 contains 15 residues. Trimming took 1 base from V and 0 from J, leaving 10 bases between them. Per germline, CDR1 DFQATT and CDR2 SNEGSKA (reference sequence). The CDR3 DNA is TGCAGTGCTAGAGCTGCCCGGGACTCTGGAAACACCATATATTTT. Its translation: CSARAARDSGNTIYF.

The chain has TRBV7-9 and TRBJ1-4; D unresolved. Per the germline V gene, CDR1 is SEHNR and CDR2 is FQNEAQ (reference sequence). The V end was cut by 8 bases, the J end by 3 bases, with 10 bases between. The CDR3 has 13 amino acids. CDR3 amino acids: CASRGLPNEKLFF. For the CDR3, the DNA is TGTGCCAGCCGCGGCCTCCCTAATGAAAAACTGTTTTTT.

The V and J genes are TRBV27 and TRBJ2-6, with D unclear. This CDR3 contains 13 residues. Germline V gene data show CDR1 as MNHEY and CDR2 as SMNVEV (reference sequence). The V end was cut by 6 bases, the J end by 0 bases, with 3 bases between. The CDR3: CASRYSGANVLTF. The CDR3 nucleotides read TGTGCCAGCAGATACTCTGGGGCCAACGTCCTGACTTTC.

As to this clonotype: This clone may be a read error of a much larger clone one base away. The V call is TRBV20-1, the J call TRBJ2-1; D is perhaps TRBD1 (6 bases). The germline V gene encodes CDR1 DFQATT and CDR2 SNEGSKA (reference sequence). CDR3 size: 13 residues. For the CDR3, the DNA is TGCAGTGCTAGAGGACAGGTCTACAATGGGCAGTTCTTC. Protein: CSARGQVYNGQFF.

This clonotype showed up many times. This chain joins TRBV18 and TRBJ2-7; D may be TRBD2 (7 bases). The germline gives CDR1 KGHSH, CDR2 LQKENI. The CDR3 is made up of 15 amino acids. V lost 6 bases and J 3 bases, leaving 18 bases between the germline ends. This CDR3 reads CASSPGQGGGYEQYF. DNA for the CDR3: TGTGCCAGCTCCCCCGGACAAGGGGGGGGCTACGAGCAGTACTTC.

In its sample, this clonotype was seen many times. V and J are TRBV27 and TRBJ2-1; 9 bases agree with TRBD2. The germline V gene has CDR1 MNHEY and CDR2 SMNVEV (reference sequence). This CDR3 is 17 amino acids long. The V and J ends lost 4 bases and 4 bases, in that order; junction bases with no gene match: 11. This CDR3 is CASSSYLSGRSYNEQFF. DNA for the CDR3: TGTGCCAGCAGTTCGTACCTTAGCGGGAGAAGTTACAATGAGCAGTTCTTC.

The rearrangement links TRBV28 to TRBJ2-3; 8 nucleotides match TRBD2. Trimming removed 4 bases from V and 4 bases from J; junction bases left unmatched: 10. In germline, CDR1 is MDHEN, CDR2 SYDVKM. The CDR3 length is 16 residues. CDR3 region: CASSSPNREGPDTQYF. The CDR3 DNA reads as TGTGCCAGCAGTTCACCGAACCGGGAGGGCCCAGATACGCAGTATTTT.

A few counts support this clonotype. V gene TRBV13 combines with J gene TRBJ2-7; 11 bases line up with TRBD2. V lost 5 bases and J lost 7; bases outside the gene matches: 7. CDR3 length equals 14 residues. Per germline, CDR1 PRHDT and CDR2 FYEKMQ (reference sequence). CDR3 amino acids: CASSSTRTSGEQYF. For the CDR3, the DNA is TGTGCCAGCAGCAGCACCCGGACTAGCGGGGAGCAGTACTTC.

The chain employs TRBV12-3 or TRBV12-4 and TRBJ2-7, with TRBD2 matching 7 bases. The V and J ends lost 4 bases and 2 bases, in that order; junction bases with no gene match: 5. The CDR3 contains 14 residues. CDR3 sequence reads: CASSSRRGAYEQYF. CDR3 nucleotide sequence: TGTGCCAGCAGTTCACGTCGGGGGGCCTACGAGCAGTACTTC.